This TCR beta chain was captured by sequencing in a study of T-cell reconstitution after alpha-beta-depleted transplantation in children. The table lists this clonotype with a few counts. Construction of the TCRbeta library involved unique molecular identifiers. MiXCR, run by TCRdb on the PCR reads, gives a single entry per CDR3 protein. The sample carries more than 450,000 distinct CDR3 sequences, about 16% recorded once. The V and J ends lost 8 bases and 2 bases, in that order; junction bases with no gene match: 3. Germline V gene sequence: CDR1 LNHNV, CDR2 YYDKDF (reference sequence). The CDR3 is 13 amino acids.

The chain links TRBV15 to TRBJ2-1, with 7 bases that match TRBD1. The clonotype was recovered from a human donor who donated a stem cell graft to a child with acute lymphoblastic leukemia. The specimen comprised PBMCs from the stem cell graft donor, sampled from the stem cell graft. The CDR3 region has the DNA TGTGCCACCTGGGACAGTGCCTACAATGAGCAGTTCTTC. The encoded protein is CATWDSAYNEQFF. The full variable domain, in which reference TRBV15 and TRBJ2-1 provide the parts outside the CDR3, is DAMVIQNPRYQVTQFGKPVTLSCSQTLNHNVMYWYQQKSSQAPKLLFHYYDKDFNNEADTPDNFQSRRPNTSFCFLDIRSPGLGDTAMYLCATWDSAYNEQFFGPGTRLTVL.